A selection of T cell receptor beta chains follows, all from one sample in a study of cytomegalovirus exposure and HLA in healthy donors. TCRdb's copy holds only in-frame clones and misses some; the assay was immunoSEQ multiplex PCR. The table records under 200,000 clones, around nine tenths of them present only once. The sequencing input was PBMCs. All receptors come from a woman under 30 in good health and CMV-seronegative. CDR3s include the opening cysteine and the closing phenylalanine or tryptophan. The D gene is left open where the match is weak. Part of the rows lack a size; the others show once, few, many or a class for expanded clones.

abundance	d_gene	v_gene	j_gene	CDR3nt	CDR3aa
-	-	TRBV14	TRBJ1-3	TGTGCCAGCAGCCAACAGGGAAACACCATATATTTT	CASSQQGNTIYF
once	-	TRBV10-3	TRBJ2-3	TGTGCCATCAGTGAGGGACAGACTAGCACAGATACGCAGTATTTT	CAISEGQTSTDTQYF
-	-	TRBV2	TRBJ2-7	TGTGCCAGCTATGAGTACCGAGCCGACAGCGAGCAGTACTTC	CASYEYRADSEQYF
few	-	TRBV6-1	TRBJ2-3	TGTGCCAGCAGGCTCGAGGCTTCTACGCAGTATTTT	CASRLEASTQYF
-	-	TRBV29-1	TRBJ2-5	TGCAGCGTTGACAGGGTTAGAAAGACCCAGTACTTC	CSVDRVRKTQYF
-	TRBD2	TRBV19	TRBJ2-1	TGTGCCAGTAGGATGGGACTAGCGGACTACAATGAGCAGTTCTTC	CASRMGLADYNEQFF
-	-	TRBV6-1	TRBJ1-1	TGTGCCAGCAGTGATTCTACCCAAACAGCGAACACTGAAGCTTTCTTT	CASSDSTQTANTEAFF
-	-	TRBV7-9	TRBJ2-7	TGTGCCAGCAGCTTAGCGATCTCTACCGACAGCTACGAGCAGTACTTC	CASSLAISTDSYEQYF
-	-	TRBV6-5	TRBJ1-2	TGTGCCAGCGCAAGGAGGGGCCCCGCTCGGGATGGCTACACCTTC	CASARRGPARDGYTF
-	-	TRBV5-1	TRBJ1-2	TGCGCCAGCAGCTTGGAAGGGGCACCTAACTATGGCTACACCTTC	CASSLEGAPNYGYTF
-	-	TRBV6-5	TRBJ2-1	TGTGCCAGCAGTTTCCGGGACTTCTCCTACAATGAGCAGTTCTTC	CASSFRDFSYNEQFF
-	-	TRBV5-1	TRBJ1-1	TGCGCCAGCAGCTTGGGGCCAAACACTGAAGCTTTCTTT	CASSLGPNTEAFF
-	-	TRBV7-9	TRBJ1-1	TGTGCCAGCAGCTTAAGTCAGGGGTCCGCCACTGAAGCTTTCTTT	CASSLSQGSATEAFF
-	-	TRBV2	TRBJ1-2	TGTGCCAGCAGTGAAGCGGGTGTCAGGGGCCCTCATGGCTACACCTTC	CASSEAGVRGPHGYTF
once	-	TRBV5-1	TRBJ2-7	TGCGCCAGCAGCTTGGTAGCCGGTTCTAACTACGAGCAGTACTTC	CASSLVAGSNYEQYF
-	-	TRBV5-1	TRBJ1-4	TGCGCCAGCAGTCCCGGGAGCTTATACGACGAAAAACTGTTTTTT	CASSPGSLYDEKLFF
-	-	TRBV7-8	TRBJ1-2	TGTGCCAGCAGCTTAGGACTGGGGGGGCTCTATGGCTACACCTTC	CASSLGLGGLYGYTF
-	TRBD2	TRBV15	TRBJ2-5	TGTGCCACCAGCAGAAGGGGGACTAGCGAAAGAGAGACCCAGTACTTC	CATSRRGTSERETQYF
few	TRBD1	TRBV5-4	TRBJ1-1	TGTGCCAGCAGCTTCGTTGACAGGGGCGCTGAAGCTTTCTTT	CASSFVDRGAEAFF
-	-	TRBV5-1	TRBJ1-2	TGCGCCAGCAGCGGCGGGGGGGCGAATGGCTACACCTTC	CASSGGGANGYTF
-	TRBD2	TRBV6-5	TRBJ2-1	TGTGCCAGCAGTTACTCCCTAGCGGCGAATGAGCAGTTCTTC	CASSYSLAANEQFF
-	TRBD1	TRBV5-6	TRBJ2-7	TGTGCCAGCAGCTTGGGACAGGGGGCCTCCTACGAGCAGTACTTC	CASSLGQGASYEQYF
few	-	TRBV14	TRBJ1-2	TGTGCCAGCAGCCAAGACAGACTATATGGCTACACCTTC	CASSQDRLYGYTF
-	-	TRBV2	TRBJ2-5	TGTGCCAGCAGTCGGGGAAGGGAGACCCAGTACTTC	CASSRGRETQYF
-	-	TRBV5-1	TRBJ1-1	TGCGCCAGCAGCTTATCCCCGGGGGTCGGGGGTGAAGCTTTCTTT	CASSLSPGVGGEAFF
many	-	TRBV19	TRBJ1-2	TGTGCCAGTAGTATAGGGAACAGGGTAGGCTATGGCTACACCTTC	CASSIGNRVGYGYTF
-	-	TRBV4-1	TRBJ2-3	TGCGCCAGCAGCCAACCGATTAGCGGTAGCACAGATACGCAGTATTTT	CASSQPISGSTDTQYF
once	TRBD2	TRBV18	TRBJ2-3	TGTGCCAGCTCACCCAGGAATAGCGGGAGGCCGACCTTCACAGATACGCAGTATTTT	CASSPRNSGRPTFTDTQYF
-	-	TRBV5-1	TRBJ1-6	TGCGCCAGCAGCTTGGAAGGGGGTCATTCACCCCTCCACTTT	CASSLEGGHSPLHF
-	-	TRBV6-1	TRBJ1-5	TGTGCCAGCAGTGAAAAACAGGGCCAGCCCCAGCATTTT	CASSEKQGQPQHF
-	-	TRBV5-1	TRBJ1-2	TGCGCCAGCAGCGTGGACTCATATGGCTACACCTTC	CASSVDSYGYTF
once	-	TRBV14	TRBJ1-2	TGTGCCAGCAGCCGCTTGAGAGCTAACTATGGCTACACCTTC	CASSRLRANYGYTF
-	-	TRBV21-1	TRBJ2-7	TGTGCCAGCACCAATGTACCCGGGACTAGCGGTTTTAGCTCCTACGAGCAGTACTTC	CASTNVPGTSGFSSYEQYF
-	-	TRBV7-2	TRBJ1-2	TGTGCCATCCCATTGGAGGATGGCTACACCTTC	CAIPLEDGYTF
-	-	TRBV14	TRBJ1-1	TGTGCCAGCAGCCAAGGGTTGAGGTTTGGCACTGAAGCTTTCTTT	CASSQGLRFGTEAFF
-	-	TRBV5-1	TRBJ1-1	TGCGCCAGCAGCTTGCTCAGGGGAAACACTGAAGCTTTCTTT	CASSLLRGNTEAFF
-	-	TRBV6-5	TRBJ2-5	TGTGCCAGCAGCCGGGACAAAGAGACCCAGTACTTC	CASSRDKETQYF
once	-	TRBV9	TRBJ1-3	TGTGCCAGCAGCGAGCTGTCCCGATTCTCTGGAAACACCATATATTTT	CASSELSRFSGNTIYF
-	-	TRBV10-3	TRBJ1-5	TGTGCCATCAGTGAAGACACCACGATGCCCAATCAGCCCCAGCATTTT	CAISEDTTMPNQPQHF
-	-	TRBV4-1	TRBJ1-2	TGCGCCAGCAGCCAAGAGCCAGGGGACTATGGCTACACCTTC	CASSQEPGDYGYTF
once	TRBD2	TRBV5-1	TRBJ2-3	TGCGCCAGCAGCACCGGGACTAGCGGGAGGGCGGATACGCAGTATTTT	CASSTGTSGRADTQYF
-	TRBD1	TRBV19	TRBJ2-7	TGTGCCAGTAGTATTGGCAGGGGGAACGAGCAGTACTTC	CASSIGRGNEQYF
-	TRBD1	TRBV6-5	TRBJ1-3	TGTGCCAGCAGTCGCGACAGGGTCCCTGGAAACACCATATATTTT	CASSRDRVPGNTIYF
-	TRBD1	TRBV6-5	TRBJ2-1	TGTGCCAGCACCCGGGACAGCCTTCAGTTCTTC	CASTRDSLQFF
-	TRBD2	TRBV5-4	TRBJ2-3	TGTGCCAGCAGCTTGGAACCGGGGGGGAGGGATACGCAGTATTTT	CASSLEPGGRDTQYF
-	-	TRBV6-5	TRBJ1-5	TGTGCCAGCTCGGCCGGGCAGCCCCAGCATTTT	CASSAGQPQHF
-	-	TRBV21-1	TRBJ1-2	TGTGCCAGCAGCATTTCCGTCTACCTGTCGACTTCCTATGGCTACACCTTC	CASSISVYLSTSYGYTF
-	TRBD2	TRBV23-1	TRBJ2-3	TGCGCCAGCAGTCAATCAGGATTCCGGGGGTGGAAGCGGGAGGGCCGAGATACGCAGTATTTT	CASSQSGFRGWKREGRDTQYF
-	-	TRBV7-2	TRBJ1-2	TGTGCCAGCCGCCTGTGGGGGGGGCATGGCTACACCTTC	CASRLWGGHGYTF
-	TRBD2	TRBV29-1	TRBJ2-3	TGCAGCGTTGAAATGACTAGCGGGAGGAGGGATACGCAGTATTTT	CSVEMTSGRRDTQYF
-	TRBD1	TRBV6-1	TRBJ1-2	TGTGCCAGCATGGTGGGACAGGGAGACGGCTACACCTTC	CASMVGQGDGYTF
-	TRBD2	TRBV6-1	TRBJ2-1	TGTGCCAGCAGTGGAGGTGCTAGCGGGGGGTCCTACAATGAGCAGTTCTTC	CASSGGASGGSYNEQFF
-	TRBD2	TRBV5-5	TRBJ2-3	TGTGCCAGCAGCTTGGCCCGGGAGGGCGTCACAGATACGCAGTATTTT	CASSLAREGVTDTQYF
once	-	TRBV5-1	TRBJ2-7	TGCGCCAGCGGACAGTCCGTTTCCTACGAGCAGTACTTC	CASGQSVSYEQYF
-	-	TRBV7-2	TRBJ1-2	TGTGCCAGCAGCTTAACCGGGGGAACGAATGGCTACACCTTC	CASSLTGGTNGYTF
-	TRBD2	TRBV5-1	TRBJ2-3	TGCGCCAGCAGCTGGGGACTAGCGGGGGGGATCGCAGATACGCAGTATTTT	CASSWGLAGGIADTQYF
once	TRBD2	TRBV4-3	TRBJ2-2	TGCGCCAGCAGCCAAGATCGGGGGGAGAGGACCGGGGAGCTGTTTTTT	CASSQDRGERTGELFF
few	-	TRBV11-2	TRBJ1-1	TGTGCCAGCAGCCGGTCTGCTTACACTGAAGCTTTCTTT	CASSRSAYTEAFF